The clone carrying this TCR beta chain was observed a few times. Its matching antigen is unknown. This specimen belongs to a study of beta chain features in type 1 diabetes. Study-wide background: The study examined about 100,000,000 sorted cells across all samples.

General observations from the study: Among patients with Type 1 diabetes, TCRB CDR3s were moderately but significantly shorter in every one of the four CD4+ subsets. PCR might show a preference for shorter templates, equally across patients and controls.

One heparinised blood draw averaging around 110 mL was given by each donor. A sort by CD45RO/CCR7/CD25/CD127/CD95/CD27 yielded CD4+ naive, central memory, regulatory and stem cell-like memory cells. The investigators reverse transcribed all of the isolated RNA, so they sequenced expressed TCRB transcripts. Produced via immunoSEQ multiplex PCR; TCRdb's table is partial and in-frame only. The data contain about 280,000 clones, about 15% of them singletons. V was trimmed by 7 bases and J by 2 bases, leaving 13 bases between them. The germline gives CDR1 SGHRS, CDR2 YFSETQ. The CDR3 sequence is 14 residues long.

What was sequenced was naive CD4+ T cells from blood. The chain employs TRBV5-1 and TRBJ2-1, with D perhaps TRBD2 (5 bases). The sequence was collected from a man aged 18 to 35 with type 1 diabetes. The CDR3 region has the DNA TGCGCCAGCGCCCCAAGCGGTCCCTACAATGAGCAGTTCTTC. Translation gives CASAPSGPYNEQFF. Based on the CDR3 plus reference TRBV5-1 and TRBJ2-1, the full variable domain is KAGVTQTPRYLIKTRGQQVTLSCSPISGHRSVSWYQQTPGQGLQFLFEYFSETQRNKGNFPGRFSGRQFSNSRSEMNVSTLELGDSALYLCASAPSGPYNEQFFGPGTRLTVL.